The 20 T cell receptor beta chains reported below all come from one sample, sequenced in a study of cytomegalovirus exposure and HLA in healthy donors (dated 2017 in TCRdb). The method behind the library was the immunoSEQ multiplex PCR assay. TCRdb holds this immuneACCESS table with in-frame rearrangements only. Some clones are missing; in checked studies, unresolved V genes explain under half, and the rest has no known cause. This sample gives some 120,000 clones in total; almost 90% of them show up just once. 1.4% of the sample belongs to the ten largest clones. Material: PBMCs. The source is a man aged 25 to 40 in good health and CMV-seronegative.

This chain joins TRBV27 and TRBJ2-3; D not certain. The CDR3 consists of 14 residues. V was trimmed by 4 bases and J by 0 bases, leaving 8 bases between them. The germline V gene has CDR1 MNHEY and CDR2 SMNVEV (reference sequence). CDR3 residues: CASSSTHSTDTQYF. DNA of the CDR3: TGTGCCAGCAGTTCCACACATAGCACAGATACGCAGTATTTT.

This rearrangement joins TRBV9 to TRBJ1-1; D perhaps matches TRBD1 (6 bases). Germline V lookup: CDR1 SGDLS, CDR2 YYNGEE. This CDR3 contains 14 residues. Trimming shortened V by 5 bases and J by 7 bases, and 18 bases separated the two germline ends. In nucleotides, the CDR3 is TGTGCCAGCAGTGCAGACACCCACAGGGATGAAGCTTTCTTT. Encoded protein: CASSADTHRDEAFF.

This chain uses TRBV6-5 with TRBJ1-1; D is possibly TRBD1 (5 bases). V was shortened by 4 bases and J by 8 bases, with 8 bases between the two germline ends. Germline V gene sequence: CDR1 MNHEY, CDR2 SVGAGI. This CDR3 region has 11 residues. The CDR3, as DNA: TGTGCCAGCAGTTCGTACAGGGAAGCTTTCTTT. This sequence encodes CASSSYREAFF.

The chain couples TRBV6-1 to TRBJ1-2; no definite D call. The length of the CDR3 is 13 residues. From germline, CDR1 is MNHNS and CDR2 SASEGT. Trimming took off 2 bases at V and 3 bases at J, with 7 bases between the two ends. CDR3 region: CASSENYYYGYTF. CDR3 sequence (DNA): TGTGCCAGCAGTGAAAACTATTACTATGGCTACACCTTC.

The DNA for the CDR3 is TGCGCCAGCAGCCAGCAGTCAACCGGGAGGAACACAGATACGCAGTATTTT. The encoded protein is CASSQQSTGRNTDTQYF. The chain links TRBV4-3 to TRBJ2-3, with TRBD2 identical over 7 bases. The ends lost 3 bases at V and 2 bases at J; junction bases unmatched: 11. The CDR3 extends over 17 amino acids. Germline CDR1 reads LGHNA; CDR2 reads YSLEER.

The rearrangement links TRBV5-4 to TRBJ2-5; 9 positions agree with TRBD1. The junction had 6 bases not matched to a gene; V was cut back by 7 bases and J by 5 bases. The germline gives CDR1 SGHNT, CDR2 YYREEE (reference sequence). This CDR3 is 13 amino acids long. The CDR3 nucleotides are TGTGCCAGCGCCCGGGACAGGGCGGAGACCCAGTACTTC. Residues: CASARDRAETQYF.

V usage is TRBV2 and J usage is TRBJ1-2; a weak D match, TRBD1 (5 bases). The length of the CDR3 is 12 residues. V was clipped by 2 bases and J by 8 bases, with 9 bases between them. Germline values: CDR1 SNHLY, CDR2 FYNNEI. CDR3 coding DNA: TGTGCCAGCAGTGAACGACAGACAGGCTACACCTTC. Amino acid sequence: CASSERQTGYTF.

This clone was counted a single time. The V gene is TRBV5-5, the J gene TRBJ1-2; tentatively, D is TRBD1 (6 bases). The germline CDR1 and CDR2 sequences are SGHKS and YYEKEE (reference sequence). Trimming left V 4 bases short and J 1 base short, with 23 bases between. The CDR3 is 18 residues long. This chain's CDR3 is CASSEGIPGQIFNYGYTF. In DNA form, the CDR3 reads TGTGCCAGCAGCGAGGGTATTCCCGGACAGATTTTTAACTATGGCTACACCTTC.

The chain carries TRBV5-4 and TRBJ2-1; TRBD2 matches 9 bases. The CDR3 loop spans 15 amino acids. The germline CDR1 and CDR2 sequences are SGHNT and YYREEE (reference sequence). V lost 3 bases and J lost 5; bases outside the gene matches: 6. In DNA form, the CDR3 reads TGTGCCAGCAGCTCTAGCGGGACATGGAACAATGAGCAGTTCTTC. This translates into CASSSSGTWNNEQFF.

The chain is built from TRBV5-6 and TRBJ2-1; 7 bases are shared with TRBD1. Germline V gives CDR1 SGHDT, CDR2 YYEEEE. This CDR3 has 13 residues. V gave up 3 bases and J gave up 4 bases; unmatched junction bases: 1. The CDR3: CASSWGQYNEQFF. The DNA for the CDR3 is TGTGCCAGCAGCTGGGGACAGTACAATGAGCAGTTCTTC.

The J gene is TRBJ1-5, the V gene TRBV9; unclear D gene. V lost 0 bases, J lost 5 bases, and 6 bases lay in between. Looked up from germline, CDR1 is SGDLS and CDR2 is YYNGEE. The length of the CDR3 is 13 residues. CDR3 in amino acids: CASSVGRDQPQHF. DNA for the CDR3: TGTGCCAGCAGCGTAGGACGGGATCAGCCCCAGCATTTT.

The chain combines TRBV18 with TRBJ1-3; D is undetermined. CDR3 length: 14 amino acids. V lost 3 bases, J lost 0 bases, and 6 bases lay in between. Germline V CDR1 and CDR2: KGHSH, LQKENI. The CDR3 loop is CASSPEDSGNTIYF. The CDR3 region has the DNA TGTGCCAGCTCACCTGAGGACTCTGGAAACACCATATATTTT.

This chain links TRBV10-3 with TRBJ1-2, with a possible D match to TRBD1 (5 bases). The CDR3 loop spans 16 amino acids. Trimming shortened V by 0 bases and J by 4 bases, and 15 bases separated the two germline ends. CDR1 is ENHRY, CDR2 SYGVKD, per germline. DNA for the CDR3: TGTGCCATCAGTGAGTCTTTACAGGATCCGGGCTATGGCTACACCTTC. It encodes CAISESLQDPGYGYTF.

The CDR3 spells CASTPSSSWETQYF. The CDR3 DNA reads as TGTGCCAGCACTCCATCCTCCAGTTGGGAGACCCAGTACTTC. V usage is TRBV7-2 and J usage is TRBJ2-5, with D uncertain. This CDR3 contains 14 residues. V was trimmed by 7 bases and J by 5 bases, leaving 17 bases between them. Germline CDR1 and CDR2: SGHTA and FQGNSA. Full variable domain (missing parts from reference TRBV7-2 and TRBJ2-5): GAGVSQSPSNKVTEKGKDVELRCDPISGHTALYWYRQSLGQGLEFLIYFQGNSAPDKSGLPSDRFSAERTGGSVSTLTIQRTQQEDSAVYLCASTPSSSWETQYFGPGTRLLVL.

The CDR3 nucleotides read TGCGCCAGCAGCTTGGTCGTTCATGAGCAGTTCTTC. As protein: CASSLVVHEQFF. V usage is TRBV5-1 and J usage is TRBJ2-1; D uncertain. This CDR3 has 12 amino acids. Trimming removed 0 bases from V and 8 bases from J, with 6 bases in between. The germline gives CDR1 SGHRS, CDR2 YFSETQ.

This chain links TRBV2 with TRBJ2-7; 7 bases fit TRBD1. The CDR3 covers 14 residues. Germline lookup yields CDR1 SNHLY and CDR2 FYNNEI. Trimming cost V 7 bases and J 0 bases; bases outside gene matches: 6. Here the CDR3 DNA reads TGTGCCAGCACCCGACAGGGACCCTCCTACGAGCAGTACTTC. Translated: CASTRQGPSYEQYF. Full variable domain (missing parts from reference TRBV2 and TRBJ2-7): EPEVTQTPSHQVTQMGQEVILRCVPISNHLYFYWYRQILGQKVEFLVSFYNNEISEKSEIFDDQFSVERPDGSNFTLKIRSTKLEDSAMYFCASTRQGPSYEQYFGPGTRLTVT.

This chain uses TRBV27 with TRBJ1-1, with a weak D call TRBD1 (6 bases). V lost 5 bases to trimming and J lost 4 bases, with 11 bases between them. Germline V gene lookup returns CDR1 MNHEY and CDR2 SMNVEV (reference sequence). This CDR3 contains 13 residues. CDR3 amino acids: CASSLQGVTEAFF. CDR3 DNA: TGTGCCAGCAGTCTACAGGGTGTCACTGAAGCTTTCTTT.

The chain links TRBV5-1 to TRBJ2-3; 9 bases match TRBD2. This CDR3 region has 15 residues. The junction had 7 bases not matched to a gene; V was cut back by 4 bases and J by 4 bases. Germline values: CDR1 SGHRS, CDR2 YFSETQ. The DNA for the CDR3 is TGCGCCAGCAGCGTTAGCGGGAGAGGATCAGATACGCAGTATTTT. Translating gives CASSVSGRGSDTQYF.

The genes are TRBV2 and TRBJ1-4; 7 nucleotides line up with TRBD1. V was pared by 7 bases and J by 5 bases, with 7 bases of the junction left unmatched. The CDR3 is 14 residues long. Germline values: CDR1 SNHLY, CDR2 FYNNEI. This CDR3 is CASIRDSRNEKLFF. As DNA, the CDR3 is TGTGCCAGCATTCGGGACAGCCGAAATGAAAAACTGTTTTTT.

This sequence joins TRBV6-5 and TRBJ2-2, with a weak D call TRBD2 (6 bases). CDR1 is MNHEY, CDR2 SVGAGI, per germline. The CDR3 is made up of 15 amino acids. Trimming cost V 6 bases and J 4 bases, with 15 bases left between them. The CDR3 sequence: CASSPAGLVTGELFF. For the CDR3, the DNA is TGTGCCAGCAGCCCCGCGGGGTTGGTCACCGGGGAGCTGTTTTTT.